Each of the 24 T cell receptor beta chains below was sequenced from the same sample in a study of T cell changes during pregnancy in multiple sclerosis. Profiled with immunoSEQ multiplex PCR; TCRdb holds only in-frame clones, not every one. In the table there are about 32,000 clones, roughly 89% of which are singletons. The sequences come from CD8+ T cells from peripheral blood mononuclear cells, collected in the second trimester of pregnancy. The source is a female donor with multiple sclerosis, enrolled in a pregnancy study.

For the CDR3, the DNA is TGTGCCTGGAGTGTACTGGACAGGGGAGTCGAGCAGTACTTC. Protein sequence: CAWSVLDRGVEQYF. J is TRBJ2-7 and V is TRBV30, with 9 positions matching TRBD1. CDR3 length: 14 residues. With V trimmed by 0 bases and J by 6 bases, 6 bases remained unmatched. Germline values: CDR1 GTSNPN, CDR2 SVGIG (reference sequence).

The V gene is TRBV9, the J gene TRBJ1-3; D remains ambiguous. With 5 bases removed from V and 0 bases from J, the gap between germline ends came to 12 bases. The CDR3 sequence is 15 residues long. Germline assignment: CDR1 SGDLS and CDR2 YYNGEE. DNA of the CDR3: TGTGCCAGCAGGGGAGGGCCCCACTCTGGAAACACCATATATTTT. Protein sequence: CASRGGPHSGNTIYF.

The V call is TRBV7-9, the J call TRBJ2-1; 7 positions agree with TRBD1. V was clipped by 6 bases and J by 5 bases; unmatched bases: 10. The germline gives CDR1 SEHNR, CDR2 FQNEAQ (reference sequence). CDR3 length: 15 amino acids. The CDR3 loop reads CASRRVQGKDNEQFF. The CDR3 DNA reads as TGTGCCAGCAGAAGGGTACAGGGGAAAGACAATGAGCAGTTCTTC.

The rearrangement joins TRBV30 to TRBJ2-7, with TRBD1 matching over 11 bases. CDR1 and CDR2 (germline): GTSNPN, SVGIG (reference sequence). CDR3 size: 14 residues. V trimming: 1 base; J trimming: 2 bases; junction bases outside the gene matches: 1. For the CDR3, the DNA is TGTGCCTGGAGTGCGGGACAGGGGGCCTACGAGCAGTACTTC. Encoded protein: CAWSAGQGAYEQYF.

The genes are TRBV5-1 and TRBJ2-5; 11 positions agree with TRBD1. Germline assignment: CDR1 SGHRS and CDR2 YFSETQ. Trimming at V came to 0 bases and at J to 3 bases, leaving 4 bases not matched to a gene. The CDR3 is 16 amino acids. The CDR3 region is CASSLADRGRKETQYF. CDR3 nucleotides: TGCGCCAGCAGCTTGGCGGACAGGGGGCGCAAAGAGACCCAGTACTTC.

The chain couples TRBV28 to TRBJ1-4; 7 bases line up with TRBD1. The germline V gene encodes CDR1 MDHEN and CDR2 SYDVKM. With V trimmed by 4 bases and J by 7 bases, 12 bases remained unmatched. The CDR3 contains 16 residues. The CDR3 sequence is CASSSDFDRAREKLFF. CDR3 nucleotide sequence: TGTGCCAGCAGTTCTGACTTCGACAGGGCCCGTGAAAAACTGTTTTTT. Drawing the rest from reference TRBV28 and TRBJ1-4, the complete variable domain is DVKVTQSSRYLVKRTGEKVFLECVQDMDHENMFWYRQDPGLGLRLIYFSYDVKMKEKGDIPEGYSVSREKKERFSLILESASTNQTSMYLCASSSDFDRAREKLFFGSGTQLSVL.

As regards this clone: At the DNA level, this CDR3 is encoded by other sequences in the same sample as well. The CDR3 DNA reads as TGTGCCACCAGCAGAGAGGTCGGCACTGAAGCTTTCTTT. Translated: CATSREVGTEAFF. The chain has TRBV15 and TRBJ1-1, with D unresolved. V was pared by 0 bases and J by 4 bases, with 6 bases between. There are 13 residues in the CDR3. CDR1 is LNHNV and CDR2 is YYDKDF in the germline V gene (reference sequence).

This chain links TRBV5-6 with TRBJ1-1; D remains unclear. The germline V gene encodes CDR1 SGHDT and CDR2 YYEEEE. This CDR3 is built from 13 residues. Trimming pared 4 bases from V and 0 bases from J, leaving 7 bases between. The CDR3 region has the DNA TGTGCCAGCAGCCCTACCCTGAACACTGAAGCTTTCTTT. Amino acid sequence: CASSPTLNTEAFF.

The chain couples TRBV10-1 to TRBJ2-1; 9 bases map to TRBD2. The germline CDR1 and CDR2 sequences are WNHNN and SYGVQD (reference sequence). Germline trimming cut 0 bases from V and 8 bases from J; bases unmatched to any gene: 2. The CDR3 totals 14 residues. The CDR3 region is CASSESEREDEQFF. Here the CDR3 DNA reads TGCGCCAGCAGTGAGTCTGAGCGGGAGGATGAGCAGTTCTTC.

Comment on this clone: The sample has other DNA sequences that encode this CDR3 too. V gene TRBV5-4 combines with J gene TRBJ2-3; 8 bases match TRBD2. The CDR3 contains 14 residues. Looked up from germline, CDR1 is SGHNT and CDR2 is YYREEE (reference sequence). V gave up 4 bases and J gave up 1 base; unmatched junction bases: 2. Here the CDR3 reads CASSRREGTDTQYF. The CDR3 DNA is TGTGCCAGCAGCCGGCGGGAGGGCACAGATACGCAGTATTTT.

V is TRBV5-1 and J is TRBJ1-5; no reliable D call. Germline V gene data show CDR1 as SGHRS and CDR2 as YFSETQ. V was cut by 1 base and J by 7 bases, with 15 bases left in between. The CDR3 has 15 amino acids. CDR3 protein: CASSLRSGVDQPQHF. The CDR3 coding sequence is TGCGCCAGCAGCTTGAGGTCCGGGGTAGACCAGCCCCAGCATTTT.

The chain carries TRBV19 and TRBJ2-1, with TRBD2 identical over 7 bases. The V segment lost 4 bases and the J segment 4 bases; nucleotides outside the gene matches: 1. Looked up from germline, CDR1 is LNHDA and CDR2 is SQIVND (reference sequence). The CDR3 loop spans 13 amino acids. DNA for the CDR3: TGTGCCAGTAGTACTAGCGGTTACAATGAGCAGTTCTTC. Protein product: CASSTSGYNEQFF.

As regards this clone: A junction boundary mismatches the germline segment, possibly from a read error. The chain has TRBV7-3 and TRBJ2-1; 11 bases map to TRBD2. This CDR3 contains 15 residues. Germline assignment: CDR1 SGHTA and CDR2 FQGTGA. Here the CDR3 DNA reads TGTGCCAGCAGCATAACTAGCGGGGGTAACAATGAGCAGTTCTTC. Its translation: CASSITSGGNNEQFF.

The V call is TRBV29-1, the J call TRBJ2-5; the match to TRBD2 covers 7 bases. The end of the DNA fits TRBJ2-7 better, so the J call may be wrong. Germline CDR1 is SQVTM and CDR2 is ANQGSEA. This CDR3 region has 12 residues. The CDR3 spells CSVLTGGYEQYF. DNA of the CDR3: TGCAGCGTTTTGACGGGGGGATACGAGCAGTACTTC.

The V call is TRBV29-1, the J call TRBJ2-7; the match to TRBD2 covers 7 bases. Germline V gene lookup returns CDR1 SQVTM and CDR2 ANQGSEA. The CDR3 consists of 14 residues. J gave up 7 bases and V 3 bases, and 12 bases lay outside the gene matches. DNA for the CDR3: TGCAGCGTTGAGCTTGGGACGGTCGGGGGGGAGCAGTACTTC. Protein sequence: CSVELGTVGGEQYF.

The chain links TRBV9 to TRBJ1-1; no firm D call. The CDR3 is 13 amino acids. V lost 3 bases and J lost 6, with 12 bases in between. Germline V gene sequence: CDR1 SGDLS, CDR2 YYNGEE. The CDR3 is CASSASGYPEAFF. The CDR3 nucleotides are TGTGCCAGCAGCGCCTCCGGGTACCCTGAAGCTTTCTTT.

V and J are TRBV27 and TRBJ1-4, with 10 bases that match TRBD1. There are 14 residues in the CDR3. Looked up from germline, CDR1 is MNHEY and CDR2 is SMNVEV (reference sequence). V gave up 5 bases and J gave up 6 bases; unmatched junction bases: 3. The CDR3, as DNA: TGTGCCAGCAGTGGGGACAGGGGTTATGAAAAACTGTTTTTT. It specifies CASSGDRGYEKLFF. Full variable domain (rest looked up from reference TRBV27 and TRBJ1-4): EAQVTQNPRYLITVTGKKLTVTCSQNMNHEYMSWYRQDPGLGLRQIYYSMNVEVTDKGDVPEGYKVSRKEKRNFPLILESPSPNQTSLYFCASSGDRGYEKLFFGSGTQLSVL.

The chain carries TRBV9 and TRBJ1-1; 8 bases agree with TRBD1. V shed 3 bases and J 1 base; nucleotides not matched to a gene: 5. Germline CDR1 SGDLS, CDR2 YYNGEE. The CDR3 extends over 15 amino acids. This CDR3 reads CASSAADRGNTEAFF. DNA for the CDR3: TGTGCCAGCAGCGCCGCCGACAGGGGGAACACTGAAGCTTTCTTT.

This clone was seen only once. The V and J genes are TRBV27 and TRBJ2-1, with 14 nucleotides matching TRBD2. J was trimmed by 6 bases and V by 5 bases; bases with no gene match: 6. Germline lookup yields CDR1 MNHEY and CDR2 SMNVEV (reference sequence). The length of the CDR3 is 16 residues. CDR3 DNA: TGTGCCAGCAGTCCACCGGGACTAGCGGGAGTCAATGAGCAGTTCTTC. The encoded protein is CASSPPGLAGVNEQFF.

J is TRBJ2-7 and V is TRBV2, with D possibly matching TRBD1 (5 bases). The V end lost 11 bases, the J end lost 0 bases, and 14 bases lay between the germline ends. The CDR3 totals 13 residues. Germline V CDR1 and CDR2: SNHLY, FYNNEI. The CDR3 reads CAGKTDISYEQYF. The CDR3 nucleotides are TGTGCCGGAAAGACAGATATCTCCTACGAGCAGTACTTC.

This chain links TRBV13 with TRBJ2-1; 8 bases are shared with TRBD1. Germline V CDR1 and CDR2: PRHDT, FYEKMQ (reference sequence). The trim removed 4 bases at V and 3 bases at J, leaving 5 bases unmatched. CDR3 length: 15 amino acids. The CDR3 sequence: CASSSYGQGYNEQFF. CDR3 nucleotide sequence: TGTGCCAGCAGCTCCTACGGACAGGGCTACAATGAGCAGTTCTTC.

The chain employs TRBV6-6 and TRBJ2-7; 10 nucleotides align to TRBD1. The CDR3 is made up of 16 amino acids. Looked up from germline, CDR1 is MNHNY and CDR2 is SVGAGI (reference sequence). The ends lost 0 bases at V and 5 bases at J; junction bases unmatched: 7. CDR3 nucleotide sequence: TGTGCCAGCAGTTACTCAAGCGGGACAGGGGATCACGAGCAGTACTTC. Translation: CASSYSSGTGDHEQYF.

J is TRBJ2-3 and V is TRBV7-9, with 9 positions matching TRBD1. The length of the CDR3 is 18 residues. V was pared by 0 bases and J by 1 base, with 8 bases of the junction left unmatched. The germline V gene has CDR1 SEHNR and CDR2 FQNEAQ (reference sequence). Here the CDR3 reads CASSLASGTGSGTDTQYF. Written as DNA, the CDR3 is TGTGCCAGCAGCTTAGCATCCGGGACAGGGAGTGGCACAGATACGCAGTATTTT.

The rearrangement uses TRBV19 and TRBJ1-5, with D tentatively TRBD1 (5 bases). V lost 3 bases to trimming and J lost 3 bases, with 15 bases between them. CDR1 and CDR2 from the germline V gene are LNHDA and SQIVND (reference sequence). The CDR3 has 16 residues. CDR3 region: CASSIFSGFANQPQHF. In DNA, the CDR3 is TGTGCCAGTAGTATTTTTTCAGGGTTCGCCAATCAGCCCCAGCATTTT.